What follows describes a single T cell receptor beta chain. The antigen remains unidentified. This table comes from immunoSEQ multiplex PCR, and its TCRdb copy is limited to in-frame clones, with some not included. The sample shows 65,000 to 80,000 clones, approximately 94% of them seen only once. From the approximately 120-subject validation cohort, which was separate from the roughly 690-subject first cohort, the donors were drawn. These data belong to a study of cytomegalovirus exposure and HLA in healthy donors. General observations from the study: According to a subsequent analysis, TCR clusters identified in the first cohort showed a tendency to co-occur across the 120 or so validation repertoires. Overall, roughly 170 TCR beta chains were annotated as cytomegalovirus-associated. In vitro checks showed that a few CMV-associated chains really do target CMV antigens.

Germline V gene lookup returns CDR1 SGHNT and CDR2 YYREEE (reference sequence). With V trimmed by 3 bases and J by 2 bases, 3 bases remained unmatched. The CDR3 sequence is 14 residues long. The sequencing sample was made of PBMCs. The chain joins TRBV5-4 to TRBJ1-2; 8 bases match TRBD1. The clonotype comes from a young woman in good health and CMV-seropositive. CDR3 sequence: CASSSRTGNYGYTF. The CDR3 region has the DNA TGTGCCAGCAGCTCCCGGACAGGGAACTATGGCTACACCTTC.